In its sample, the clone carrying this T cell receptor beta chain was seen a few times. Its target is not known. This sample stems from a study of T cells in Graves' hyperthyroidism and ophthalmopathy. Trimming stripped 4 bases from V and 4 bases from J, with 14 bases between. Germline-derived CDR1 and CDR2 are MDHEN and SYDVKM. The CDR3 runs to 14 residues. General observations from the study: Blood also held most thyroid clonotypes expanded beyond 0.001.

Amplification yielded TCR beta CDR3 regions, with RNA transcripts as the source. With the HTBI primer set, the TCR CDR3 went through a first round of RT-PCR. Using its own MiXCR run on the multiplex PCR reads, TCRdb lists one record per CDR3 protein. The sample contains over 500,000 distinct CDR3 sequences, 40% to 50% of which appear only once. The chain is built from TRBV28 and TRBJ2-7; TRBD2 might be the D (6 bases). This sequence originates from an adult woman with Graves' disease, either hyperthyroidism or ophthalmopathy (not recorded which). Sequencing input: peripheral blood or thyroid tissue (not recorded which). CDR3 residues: CASSSRDWRYEQYF. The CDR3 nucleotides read TGTGCCAGCAGTTCCCGGGACTGGAGGTACGAGCAGTACTTC.